This T cell receptor (beta chain) was profiled in a study of T cell responses to AZD1222 COVID-19 vaccine. Study as a whole: It was second doses at about 4 or about 12 weeks that were pooled. Findings and limits, study-wide: Repertoires were obtained only post-peak T cell response. With dominance at 160-218 and 743-854, vaccine-associated CD4 TCRs spanned spike.

This clone was seen a single time. Its antigen is not identified. Repertoires were generated with immunoSEQ multiplex PCR, while TCRdb's copy carries only in-frame clones and drops some. Of some 130,000 clones listed, roughly 88% are singletons. This CDR3 region has 15 residues. Between the trimmed V and J ends, which lost 0 bases and 5 bases, there was a span of 13 bases. Germline V lookup: CDR1 LGHDT, CDR2 YNNKEL (reference sequence). The chain is built from TRBV3-1 (or the pseudogene TRBV3-2) and TRBJ1-2; TRBD1 is a possible D gene (6 bases). Specimen: peripheral blood, collected on day 0 of AZD1222 vaccination. The TCR was taken from an adult in good health. The CDR3 DNA follows: TGTGCCAGCAGCCAAGATCCGGACAGCTTTTATGGCTACACCTTC. This sequence encodes CASSQDPDSFYGYTF.